The source of this T cell receptor (beta chain) is a study of blood T cell repertoires in COVID-19. Study overall: Donors in the United States, Italy and Spain gave samples during acute or convalescent COVID-19. PBMCs, B-cell-depleted T cells, or T cells provided the cDNA or gDNA that made up the material.

Trimming cost V 4 bases and J 14 bases, with 20 bases left between them. The V gene's germline CDR1 is GTSNPN and CDR2 SVGIG (reference sequence). The CDR3 contains 12 residues. This clone has only a few counts. As processed by the authors: Amplification of reference gene primers provided the estimated nucleated cell counts. Sequencing was performed with immunoSEQ multiplex PCR; in TCRdb, only in-frame clones are kept and a portion is missing. That table gives V, J and clone size, and the DNA gave D and trimming. The data contain about 200,000 clones, around 84% of them seen just once; the ten biggest clones take up about 4.5%.

Sequenced material: peripheral blood. This chain connects TRBV30 to TRBJ1-1; D not certain. The TCR comes from a man aged 50-59 years with acute or convalescent COVID-19. The CDR3 nucleotides read TGTGCCTGGACTAACCCACCCAGGCTGCCCTTCTTT. Translated, it gives CAWTNPPRLPFF.